This T cell receptor beta chain was identified in a study of T cell changes during pregnancy in multiple sclerosis. TCRdb's table, derived via immunoSEQ multiplex PCR, lists solely in-frame clones and lacks some. This repertoire shows roughly 110,000 clones, about nine tenths found once; its top ten account for 0.65% to 0.9%. The source was peripheral blood, collected in the third trimester of pregnancy. The clonotype originates from a female donor in good health, enrolled as a control in a pregnancy study.

The CDR3, as DNA: TGTGCCAGCAGCTACAACAGGGAGAGCAATCAGCCCCAGCATTTT. It codes for CASSYNRESNQPQHF. The chain carries TRBV5-4 and TRBJ1-5; possibly TRBD1 for D (6 bases). CDR1 is SGHNT and CDR2 is YYREEE in the germline V gene (reference sequence). Trimming pared 3 bases from V and 1 base from J, leaving 11 bases between. The CDR3 is 15 residues long.